The present T cell receptor beta chain was sequenced within a study of spatial heterogeneity in lung cancer (dated by TCRdb to between 2017 and 2020). Turning to the overall study: Donors were 70 or so patients with early-stage, untreated non-small cell lung cancer from the lung TRACERx cohort. Follow-up PBMC samples were sequenced whenever available, and the median time to follow-up was two to three years after resection. More beta-chain than alpha-chain transcripts were consistently detected, likely reflecting higher beta-chain transcript abundance. In the raw uncorrected reads, each unique combination of TCR and UMI appeared more than ten times on average. TCR alpha and beta repertoires were quantitatively compared across multiple tumor regions, matched nontumor lung and blood in non-small cell lung cancer. The study linked features of the TCR repertoire to counts of nonsynonymous mutations, which were determined by whole-exome sequencing of tumor tissue. At surgery, some 200 tumor regions, 63 to 70 matched nontumor lung samples and a few dozen PBMC samples were TCR-sequenced for both alpha and beta chains.

In this sample, this clonotype turned up many times. What this receptor recognizes is not known. The record has no base qualities; no much larger clone is one base away. The protocol used for the library was 5' RACE. The sequencing machine was a NextSeq 500. In the TCR library protocol, a unique molecular identifier was attached to each TCR cDNA molecule so that PCR and sequencing errors could be corrected. Turning to the authors' computational methods: TCR identification, UMI-based error correction and CDR3 extraction were performed with Decombinator tools. Expanded TCRs were defined as those above a frequency of 2 per 1,000, corresponding to the top 1% of the tumor frequency distribution. Renyi diversity was computed with the R vegan package after each repertoire had been subsampled 100 times to 5,000 TCRs. To build CDR3 similarity networks, amino acid triplet string-kernel similarity was used, and CDR3s were connected when their pairwise similarity was above 0.82. Clones were called with MiXCR by TCRdb after fastp trimmed the public reads at Q25, and only in-frame beta chains were retained. Duplicate CDR3 protein sequences are folded into a single record with the most common DNA and genes. The V and J calls come from TCRdb's annotation, not from the publication. The sample table contains 25,000 or so distinct CDR3 sequences; only one count was recorded for approximately 6% of them. More than 20% of the sample is held by the ten biggest clonotypes.

The paper's findings and limits, for the study overall: Ubiquitous expanded tumor TCRs were found in blood more often at tumor resection than at routine follow-up. Only 13 to 15 patients were included in the comparisons of baseline and follow-up blood repertoires. Additional single-cell paired TCR alpha and beta sequencing was considered necessary to confirm, at a functional level, the hypothesis that regional TCRs recognize regional mutations.

According to the germline V gene, CDR1 reads MDHEN and CDR2 reads SYDVKM. The CDR3 measures 14 amino acids from cysteine to phenylalanine. Only CDR3 DNA remains: 42 bases, in frame from the first base. V is pared back by 10 bases and J by 11 bases, with 26 bases lying between the germline termini. The time point label on this specimen signifies: blood at routine non-recurrence follow-up after resection. TCR sequencing used whole RNA extracted from tumor and nontumor lung tissue, or from cryopreserved PBMC samples, without cell sorting. Only patients for whom sufficient RNA was available from at least two tumor regions were selected for TCR sequencing.

The sample was PBMCs, taken at follow-up. The V and J segments used are TRBV28 and TRBJ1-1, with a weak D call of TRBD1 (5 bases match). The receptor was derived from a male donor with early-stage non-small cell lung cancer. DNA sequence: TGTGCCACCGAACCCGGGGCGGTCGGGTCTGTGGCTTTCTTT. This translates into CATEPGAVGSVAFF.